The 30 T cell receptor beta chains below were found in one sample sequenced in a study of shared clonotypes between healthy human individuals. The table came from immunoSEQ multiplex PCR; TCRdb's copy has only in-frame clones and leaves some out. This sample has fewer than 1 million clones, with roughly 96% found just once. Naive CD8 cells lacked CD45RO and underwent positive selection for CCR7, leaving out terminally differentiated effector memory CD45RA+ cells. The specimen was naive CD8+ T cells sorted from blood. These receptors all come from a man younger than 40 in good health.

CDR3 residues: CASTTRGGGLANETQYF. Here the CDR3 DNA reads TGTGCCAGCACCACGAGAGGGGGTGGACTAGCAAACGAGACCCAGTACTTC. The V gene is TRBV5-4, the J gene TRBJ2-5; 8 nucleotides match TRBD2. V gave up 6 bases and J gave up 5 bases; unmatched junction bases: 18. In germline, CDR1 is SGHNT, CDR2 YYREEE (reference sequence). This CDR3 region has 17 residues.

V is TRBV28 and J is TRBJ1-5, with D perhaps TRBD1 (6 bases). Trimming pared 9 bases from V and 5 bases from J, leaving 17 bases between. CDR3 length: 14 residues. Germline V gene lookup returns CDR1 MDHEN and CDR2 SYDVKM. CDR3 protein: CASGGGGWDQPQHF. CDR3 DNA: TGTGCCAGTGGGGGCGGGGGATGGGATCAGCCCCAGCATTTT.

The chain couples TRBV27 to TRBJ2-7; D gene unclear. The V gene lost 5 bases and the J gene lost 6 bases, with 20 bases spanning the gap. CDR3 length: 15 amino acids. Germline CDR1 and CDR2: MNHEY and SMNVEV (reference sequence). The CDR3 spells CASSPPLSYRSEQYF. CDR3 bases: TGTGCCAGCAGTCCCCCCCTGTCCTATCGCTCCGAGCAGTACTTC.

This chain uses TRBV25-1 with TRBJ2-1, with 10 nucleotides matching TRBD1. Germline CDR1 and CDR2: MGHDK and SYGVNS. CDR3 length: 15 residues. V gave up 4 bases and J gave up 11 bases; unmatched junction bases: 11. The CDR3 DNA reads TGTGCCAGCAGTGCACCGGACAGGGGGGATATCAAGCAGTTCTTC. Its protein product is CASSAPDRGDIKQFF. The variable domain in full, completed from reference TRBV25-1 and TRBJ2-1, reads EADIYQTPRYLVIGTGKKITLECSQTMGHDKMYWYQQDPGMELHLIHYSYGVNSTEKGDLSSESTVSRIRTEHFPLTLESARPSHTSQYLCASSAPDRGDIKQFFGPGTRLTVL.

As regards this clone: In the same sample, other DNA sequences code for this CDR3. This chain links TRBV29-1 with TRBJ2-7; no reliable D call. Germline V gene data show CDR1 as SQVTM and CDR2 as ANQGSEA. Trimming left V 1 base short and J 1 base short, with 5 bases between. The CDR3 totals 12 residues. CDR3: CSVEGPSYEQYF. The CDR3 nucleotides are TGCAGCGTTGAAGGTCCTTCCTACGAGCAGTACTTC.

This clone was counted a single time. The chain uses TRBV6-7 and TRBJ2-7; D call uncertain. TRBV6-7 counts as an open reading frame of uncertain function. V lost 8 bases and J lost 0, with 20 bases in between. This CDR3 has 16 residues. The CDR3 loop is CASPYRPAFPSYEQYF. In DNA, the CDR3 is TGTGCCAGCCCCTATAGGCCGGCTTTTCCCTCCTACGAGCAGTACTTC.

The chain joins TRBV11-3 to TRBJ2-7; tentative D call: TRBD1 (6 bases). CDR1 is SGHNT, CDR2 YENEEA, per germline. The ends were cut back, 10 bases at V and 4 bases at J, with 14 bases in the middle. The CDR3 sequence is 12 residues long. The CDR3 nucleotides read TGTGCCATCCTTTTCAGGGGATACGAGCAGTACTTC. This gives the protein CAILFRGYEQYF.

The genes are TRBV29-1 and TRBJ2-1; possibly TRBD2 for D (5 bases). Looked up from germline, CDR1 is SQVTM and CDR2 is ANQGSEA. V was clipped by 7 bases and J by 7 bases, with 14 bases between them. This CDR3 comprises 12 residues. CDR3 sequence: CSGLLLGNEQFF. In DNA, the CDR3 is TGCAGCGGCCTCCTACTAGGTAATGAGCAGTTCTTC.

The chain is built from TRBV7-9 and TRBJ1-2, with 8 bases fitting TRBD1. The length of the CDR3 is 16 residues. Germline CDR1 is SEHNR and CDR2 is FQNEAQ (reference sequence). The junction had 6 bases not matched to a gene; V was cut back by 0 bases and J by 3 bases. The CDR3 reads CASSLAPGQGDYGYTF. CDR3 bases: TGTGCCAGCAGCTTAGCCCCCGGACAGGGTGACTATGGCTACACCTTC. The full variable domain, in which reference TRBV7-9 and TRBJ1-2 provide the parts outside the CDR3, is DTGVSQNPRHKITKRGQNVTFRCDPISEHNRLYWYRQTLGQGPEFLTYFQNEAQLEKSRLLSDRFSAERPKGSFSTLEIQRTEQGDSAMYLCASSLAPGQGDYGYTFGSGTRLTVV.

The chain couples TRBV7-9 to TRBJ2-7; D gene unclear. V lost 0 bases to trimming and J lost 4 bases, with 13 bases between them. This CDR3 is built from 15 residues. Germline V gene data show CDR1 as SEHNR and CDR2 as FQNEAQ (reference sequence). As DNA, the CDR3 is TGTGCCAGCAGCTTAGCTGGGCAGGCCAGGTACGAGCAGTACTTC. It translates to CASSLAGQARYEQYF. Filled out from reference TRBV7-9 and TRBJ2-7, the complete variable domain reads DTGVSQNPRHKITKRGQNVTFRCDPISEHNRLYWYRQTLGQGPEFLTYFQNEAQLEKSRLLSDRFSAERPKGSFSTLEIQRTEQGDSAMYLCASSLAGQARYEQYFGPGTRLTVT.

The chain couples TRBV27 to TRBJ2-5; D remains unclear. The CDR3 runs to 13 residues. V was shortened by 3 bases and J by 4 bases, with 9 bases between the two germline ends. Germline CDR1 MNHEY, CDR2 SMNVEV (reference sequence). CDR3 sequence reads: CASSFLIGETQYF. DNA for the CDR3: TGTGCCAGCAGTTTCCTGATCGGAGAGACCCAGTACTTC.

The rearrangement joins TRBV6-5 to TRBJ1-2; D ambiguous. V was cut by 0 bases and J by 4 bases, with 12 bases left in between. Germline V lookup: CDR1 MNHEY, CDR2 SVGAGI. CDR3 length: 15 amino acids. DNA of the CDR3: TGTGCCAGCAGTTACTCAGGAGCTCACGGCTATGGCTACACCTTC. It is translated as CASSYSGAHGYGYTF.

J is TRBJ2-1 and V is TRBV14; D call uncertain. This CDR3 spans 13 amino acids. CDR1 and CDR2 from the germline V gene are SGHDN and FVKESK. V was trimmed by 4 bases and J by 4 bases, leaving 8 bases between them. The DNA for the CDR3 is TGTGCCAGCAGCCCAACAACTTACAATGAGCAGTTCTTC. As protein: CASSPTTYNEQFF.

This sequence joins TRBV15 and TRBJ2-1; perhaps D is TRBD1 or TRBD2 (5 bases each). CDR1 is LNHNV and CDR2 is YYDKDF in the germline V gene (reference sequence). The CDR3 runs 13 residues. With 5 bases removed from V and 3 bases from J, the gap between germline ends came to 8 bases. CDR3 amino acids: CATSGDDYNEQFF. CDR3 nucleotides: TGTGCCACCAGCGGGGACGACTACAATGAGCAGTTCTTC.

J is TRBJ2-5 and V is TRBV27; D uncertain. The CDR3 extends over 14 amino acids. The V gene lost 2 bases and the J gene lost 7 bases, with 14 bases spanning the gap. CDR1 is MNHEY, CDR2 SMNVEV, per germline (reference sequence). The CDR3 loop reads CASSLLDAASTQYF. Here the CDR3 DNA reads TGTGCCAGCAGTTTACTGGACGCAGCTTCGACCCAGTACTTC.

The chain carries TRBV5-4 and TRBJ2-2; no clear D. The ends were cut back, 4 bases at V and 6 bases at J, with 25 bases in the middle. Germline V CDR1 and CDR2: SGHNT, YYREEE (reference sequence). This CDR3 is built from 18 residues. The DNA of the CDR3 is TGTGCCAGCAGCCTAGACCACACTGAGATGATGAATTCCGGGGAGCTGTTTTTT. It translates to CASSLDHTEMMNSGELFF.

The chain joins TRBV7-6 to TRBJ1-1; 9 positions agree with TRBD1. CDR1 and CDR2 (germline): SGHVS, FNYEAQ. Trimming removed 5 bases from V and 1 base from J; junction bases left unmatched: 5. This CDR3 contains 15 residues. CDR3 region: CASSDRDRENTEAFF. DNA for the CDR3: TGTGCCAGCAGCGATAGGGACAGGGAGAACACTGAAGCTTTCTTT.

This rearrangement joins TRBV6-6 to TRBJ1-1; D ambiguous. CDR1 is MNHNY and CDR2 is SVGAGI in the germline V gene (reference sequence). This CDR3 is built from 14 residues. V lost 0 bases and J 1 base, leaving 6 bases between the germline ends. The CDR3 DNA is TGTGCCAGCAGTTACTCGGCCAAGAACACTGAAGCTTTCTTT. It yields the protein CASSYSAKNTEAFF.

The V gene is TRBV5-6, the J gene TRBJ2-7; TRBD2 might be the D (5 bases). The CDR3 sequence is 13 residues long. Germline CDR1 reads SGHDT; CDR2 reads YYEEEE. Between the trimmed V and J ends, which lost 5 bases and 6 bases, there was a span of 15 bases. CDR3 residues: CASSLVGVLEQYF. The CDR3 DNA sequence: TGTGCCAGCAGTCTGGTCGGGGTACTCGAGCAGTACTTC.

This clone was found once. Written as DNA, the CDR3 is TGTGCCAGCAGCTTAGGAGGGACGGACCAATATTCTTTCTACGAGCAGTACTTC. Its protein product is CASSLGGTDQYSFYEQYF. The V and J genes are TRBV7-8 and TRBJ2-7, with D possibly being TRBD1 or TRBD2 (5 bases each). Per the germline V gene, CDR1 is SGHVS and CDR2 is FQNEAQ. The CDR3 is made up of 18 amino acids. The germline V and J ends were trimmed by 1 base and 3 bases, with 22 bases remaining between them.

CDR3 protein: CASRLGTASYNEQFF. CDR3 sequence (DNA): TGTGCCAGCAGACTAGGGACTGCCTCCTACAATGAGCAGTTCTTC. This chain links TRBV27 with TRBJ2-1; tentative D call: TRBD2 (6 bases). Trimming took 6 bases from V and 0 from J, leaving 12 bases between them. This CDR3 region has 15 residues. The germline V gene has CDR1 MNHEY and CDR2 SMNVEV (reference sequence).

The V call is TRBV11-2, the J call TRBJ1-2; D uncertain. The germline V and J ends were trimmed by 2 bases and 4 bases, with 8 bases remaining between them. Per germline, CDR1 SGHAT and CDR2 FQNNGV. The CDR3 contains 13 residues. CDR3 protein: CASSLPSVYGYTF. DNA for the CDR3: TGTGCCAGCAGCTTACCGTCAGTCTATGGCTACACCTTC. Filled out from reference TRBV11-2 and TRBJ1-2, the complete variable domain reads EAGVAQSPRYKIIEKRQSVAFWCNPISGHATLYWYQQILGQGPKLLIQFQNNGVVDDSQLPKDRFSAERLKGVDSTLKIQPAKLEDSAVYLCASSLPSVYGYTFGSGTRLTVV.

The chain employs TRBV30 and TRBJ2-1; D is undetermined. Germline V lookup: CDR1 GTSNPN, CDR2 SVGIG (reference sequence). Trimming pared 0 bases from V and 2 bases from J, leaving 5 bases between. CDR3 length: 13 amino acids. DNA for the CDR3: TGTGCCTGGAGTGTATCGGCCTACAATGAGCAGTTCTTC. It yields the protein CAWSVSAYNEQFF. The whole variable domain, filled in from reference TRBV30 and TRBJ2-1, reads SQTIHQWPATLVQPVGSPLSLECTVEGTSNPNLYWYRQAAGRGLQLLFYSVGIGQISSEVPQNLSASRPQDRQFILSSKKLLLSDSGFYLCAWSVSAYNEQFFGPGTRLTVL.

The chain joins TRBV27 to TRBJ1-1; D is perhaps TRBD1 (6 bases). V was cut by 5 bases and J by 2 bases, with 18 bases left in between. This CDR3 comprises 16 residues. Germline V gene sequence: CDR1 MNHEY, CDR2 SMNVEV (reference sequence). CDR3 sequence reads: CASSLAGAMANTEAFF. CDR3 sequence (DNA): TGTGCCAGCAGTCTAGCAGGGGCCATGGCCAACACTGAAGCTTTCTTT.

J is TRBJ2-1 and V is TRBV12-5; 10 bases fit TRBD2. V dropped 7 bases and J dropped 9; count of bases not matched to a gene: 12. The CDR3 has 15 amino acids. Germline V gene data show CDR1 as LGHNT and CDR2 as FRNRAP. CDR3 in DNA: TGTGCTAGTGCCCCCCTGGGACTAGCGATGAGTGAGCAGTTCTTC. This translates into CASAPLGLAMSEQFF.

The V and J genes are TRBV27 and TRBJ2-7; 13 bases match TRBD2. The CDR3 has 15 residues. CDR1 and CDR2 from the germline V gene are MNHEY and SMNVEV (reference sequence). Trimming took 5 bases from V and 5 from J; bases not matched to a gene: 6. CDR3 amino acids: CASSPRLAGGDEQYF. CDR3 bases: TGTGCCAGCAGTCCCCGACTAGCGGGAGGAGACGAGCAGTACTTC.

The chain couples TRBV28 to TRBJ2-6; D is unclear. The length of the CDR3 is 14 residues. Germline V CDR1 and CDR2: MDHEN, SYDVKM. V lost 8 bases and J lost 3, with 11 bases in between. CDR3 sequence reads: CASSDQLGANVLTF. The CDR3 nucleotides read TGTGCCAGCTCGGACCAACTTGGGGCCAACGTCCTGACTTTC.

The V call is TRBV7-8, the J call TRBJ2-3; D remains unclear. This CDR3 contains 12 residues. V was clipped by 6 bases and J by 4 bases, with 8 bases between them. Per the germline V gene, CDR1 is SGHVS and CDR2 is FQNEAQ. This CDR3 reads CASRGRADTQYF. The CDR3 nucleotides are TGTGCCAGCAGGGGTAGGGCAGATACGCAGTATTTT.

The chain combines TRBV29-1 with TRBJ2-3; D may be TRBD2 (5 bases). Looked up from germline, CDR1 is SQVTM and CDR2 is ANQGSEA. Trimming removed 2 bases at V and 1 base at J, with 13 bases between. This CDR3 is built from 15 residues. CDR3 residues: CSVELGSVGTDTQYF. CDR3 DNA: TGCAGCGTTGAACTAGGGAGCGTGGGCACAGATACGCAGTATTTT.

V usage is TRBV19 and J usage is TRBJ2-7, with TRBD1 matching 8 bases. CDR3 length: 13 amino acids. V shed 9 bases and J 4 bases; nucleotides not matched to a gene: 8. Germline values: CDR1 LNHDA, CDR2 SQIVND (reference sequence). The CDR3 bases are TGTGCCAGCACCGGGACAGGTGAATACGAGCAGTACTTC. This codes for CASTGTGEYEQYF.